This entry concerns a single T cell receptor (beta chain). This clonotype has just a few counts. What antigen it recognizes has not been identified. Base-call qualities are not available, and no considerably larger clone is one nucleotide away. Library generation was performed with 5' RACE. The instrument was an Illumina MiSeq. During library preparation, unique molecular identifiers were attached to individual cDNA molecules so that TCRs could be counted in a quantitative, reproducible way. Processing in the source paper ran as follows. A median of roughly 100,000 TCRs per sample was observed, with a range of about 23,224 to 690,600. The Decombinator software suite was used to annotate V, J and CDR3 in the TCR reads. Every sample was subsampled to the same number of TCRs (28,000) for the PS versus PT1 abundance plots. Expanded TCRs were defined as absent before sensitization and observed at least eight times at the 2-week time point. The raw public reads went through TCRdb reprocessing: fastp at Q25, MiXCR clone calling, in-frame beta chains kept. Rows are combined by CDR3 protein, so each entry shows the most common genes and DNA. The V and J calls were determined by TCRdb, not by the authors. Across this sample there are about 81,000 distinct CDR3 sequences, with 6% to 8.5% seen only once. Approximately 2.1% of the sample is taken by the ten largest.

Total RNA was extracted from unfractionated whole blood collected in Tempus Blood RNA tubes. As TCR sequencing controls, about five healthy volunteers were used, with blood taken at day 0, 2 weeks and 6 weeks. This entry is derived from a study of human T cells and chemical hapten exposure (dated by TCRdb to about 2021). Study-level background: Libraries were pooled for sequencing, and per-sample TCR yields varied mainly because of small differences in library volumes within the pool. In alopecia patients, the study followed how the peripheral blood TCR repertoire changed in vivo over primary and secondary sensitization to diphenylcyclopropenone (DPC), a hapten. For every blood RNA sample, sequencing covered both the TCR alpha and TCR beta chains.

Paper-wide results and their limitations: After repeated subsampling, changes were observed in the strength of the expansion versus patch-test correlation and in the threshold at which the correlation became significant. DPC sensitization did not change the number of TCRs with a frequency above 1 in 1000, and there was no evidence of changes in global repertoire structure.

The CDR3 numbers 15 residues from cysteine through phenylalanine. This entry keeps only the CDR3 DNA: 45 bases, framed from base 1. Trimming removed 4 bases from V and 6 bases from J; the gene matches leave 5 bases unexplained. As encoded in the germline V gene, CDR1 is SGHVS while CDR2 is FNYEAQ. This receptor was obtained from a male donor in good health. The chain couples TRBV7-6 to TRBJ1-6, with 8 middle bases fitting TRBD1. The CDR3 sequence is CASSSSGQGNSPLHF. The sequenced DNA is TGTGCCAGCAGCTCCAGCGGACAGGGTAATTCACCCCTCCACTTT.